This T cell receptor (beta chain) was obtained from a study of cytomegalovirus exposure and HLA in healthy donors. On the study more broadly: A preliminary data release comprised around 85 million unique TCRs obtained from HLA-typed donors.

Study-level results: The classifier reportedly diagnosed cytomegalovirus status with high sensitivity and specificity. Prior analysis indicated that the majority of TCR beta V segments exhibited productivity approximately 90% or approximately 30% of the time. The CMV antigen specificity of a few CMV-associated chains was confirmed through in vitro analysis.

Primers: 60 Vbeta forward and 13 Jbeta reverse. This table comes from immunoSEQ multiplex PCR, and its TCRdb copy is limited to in-frame clones, with some not included. The sample table sets out about 150,000 clones. Regarding this clone: Its antigen is still unknown.

V gave up 4 bases and J gave up 3 bases; unmatched junction bases: 9. Germline V lookup: CDR1 SGHRS, CDR2 YFSETQ. The CDR3 has 17 residues. The receptor comes from a man younger than 40 in good health and CMV-seronegative. The sequenced sample consisted of PBMCs. The chain combines TRBV5-1 with TRBJ2-7, with 14 bases that match TRBD2. CDR3 in DNA: TGCGCCAGCAGCCCCGGGACTAGCGGGAGATTGGGCTACGAGCAGTACTTC. Translated: CASSPGTSGRLGYEQYF.